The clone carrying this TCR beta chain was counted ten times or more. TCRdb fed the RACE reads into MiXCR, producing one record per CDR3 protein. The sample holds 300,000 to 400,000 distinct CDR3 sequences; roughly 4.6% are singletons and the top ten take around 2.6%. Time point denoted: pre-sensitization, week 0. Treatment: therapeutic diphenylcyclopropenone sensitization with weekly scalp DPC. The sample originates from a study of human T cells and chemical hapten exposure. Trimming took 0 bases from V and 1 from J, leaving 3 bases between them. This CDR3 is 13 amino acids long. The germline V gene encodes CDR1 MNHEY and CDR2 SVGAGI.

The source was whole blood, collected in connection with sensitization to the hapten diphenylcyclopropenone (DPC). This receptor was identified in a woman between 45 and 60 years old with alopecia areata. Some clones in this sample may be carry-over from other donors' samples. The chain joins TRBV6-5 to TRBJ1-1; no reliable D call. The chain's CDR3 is CASSYSRNTEAFF. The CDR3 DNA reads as TGTGCCAGCAGTTACTCGAGGAACACTGAAGCTTTCTTT.